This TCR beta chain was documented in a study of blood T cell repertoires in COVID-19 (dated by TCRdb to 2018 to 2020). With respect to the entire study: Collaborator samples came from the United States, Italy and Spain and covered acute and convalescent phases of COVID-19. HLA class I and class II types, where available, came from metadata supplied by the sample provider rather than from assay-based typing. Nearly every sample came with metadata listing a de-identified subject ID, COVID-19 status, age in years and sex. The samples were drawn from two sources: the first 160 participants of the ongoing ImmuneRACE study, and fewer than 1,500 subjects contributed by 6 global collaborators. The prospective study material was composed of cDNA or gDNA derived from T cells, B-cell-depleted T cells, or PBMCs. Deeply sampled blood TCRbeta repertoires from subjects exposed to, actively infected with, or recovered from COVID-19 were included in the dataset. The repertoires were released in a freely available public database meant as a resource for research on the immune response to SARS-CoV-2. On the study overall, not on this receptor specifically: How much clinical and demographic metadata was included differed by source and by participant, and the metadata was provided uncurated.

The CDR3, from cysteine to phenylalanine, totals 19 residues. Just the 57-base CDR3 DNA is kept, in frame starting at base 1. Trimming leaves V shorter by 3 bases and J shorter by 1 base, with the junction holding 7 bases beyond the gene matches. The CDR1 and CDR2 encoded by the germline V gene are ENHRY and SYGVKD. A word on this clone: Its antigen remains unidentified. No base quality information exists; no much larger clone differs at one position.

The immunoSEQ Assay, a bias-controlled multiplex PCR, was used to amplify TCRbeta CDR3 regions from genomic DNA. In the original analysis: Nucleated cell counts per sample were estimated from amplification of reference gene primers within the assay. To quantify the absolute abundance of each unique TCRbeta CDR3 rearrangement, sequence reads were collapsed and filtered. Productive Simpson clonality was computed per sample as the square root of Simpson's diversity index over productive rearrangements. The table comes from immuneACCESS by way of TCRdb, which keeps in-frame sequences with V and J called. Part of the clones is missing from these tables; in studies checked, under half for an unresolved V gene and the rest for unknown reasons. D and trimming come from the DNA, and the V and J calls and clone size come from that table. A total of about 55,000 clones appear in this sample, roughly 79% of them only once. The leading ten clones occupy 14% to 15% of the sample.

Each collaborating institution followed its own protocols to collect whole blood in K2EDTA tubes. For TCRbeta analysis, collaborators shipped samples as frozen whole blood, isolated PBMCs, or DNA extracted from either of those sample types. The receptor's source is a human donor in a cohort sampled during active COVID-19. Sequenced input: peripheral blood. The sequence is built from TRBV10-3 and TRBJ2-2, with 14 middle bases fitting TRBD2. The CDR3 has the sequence CAISEGGLAGEMNTGELFF. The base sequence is TGTGCCATCAGTGAAGGGGGACTAGCGGGGGAGATGAACACCGGGGAGCTGTTTTTT.